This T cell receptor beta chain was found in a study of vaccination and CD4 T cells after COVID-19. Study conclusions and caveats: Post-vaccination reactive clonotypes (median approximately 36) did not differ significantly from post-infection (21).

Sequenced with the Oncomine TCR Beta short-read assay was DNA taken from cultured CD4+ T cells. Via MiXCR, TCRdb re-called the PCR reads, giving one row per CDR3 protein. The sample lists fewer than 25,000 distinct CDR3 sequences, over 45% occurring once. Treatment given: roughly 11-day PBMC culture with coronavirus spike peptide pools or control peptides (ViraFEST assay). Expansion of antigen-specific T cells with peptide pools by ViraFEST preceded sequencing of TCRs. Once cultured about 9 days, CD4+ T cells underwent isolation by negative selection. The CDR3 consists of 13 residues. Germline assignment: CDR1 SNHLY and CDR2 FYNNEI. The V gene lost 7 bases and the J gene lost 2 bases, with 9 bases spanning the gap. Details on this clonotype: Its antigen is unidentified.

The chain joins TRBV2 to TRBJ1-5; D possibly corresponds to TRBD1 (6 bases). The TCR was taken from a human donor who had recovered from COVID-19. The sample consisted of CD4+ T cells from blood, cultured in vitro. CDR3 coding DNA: TGTGCCAGCAACTACAGGGGCAATCAGCCCCAGCATTTT. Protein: CASNYRGNQPQHF.